This T cell receptor (beta chain) came from a study of OX40 agonist ivuxolimab in advanced cancers. Regarding the research as a whole: Ivuxolimab was an agonistic, fully human IgG2 monoclonal antibody directed against OX40 (CD134), a costimulatory receptor. Partial responses occurred in three dose-escalation patients: two with cutaneous melanoma and one with hepatocellular carcinoma. In the dose-escalation cohort, roughly 82% of patients were male, and the mean age was around 65 years with a range of roughly 20 to 85. Prior anti-PD-1, anti-PD-L1 or anti-CTLA-4 therapy was permitted, and 40% of dose-escalation patients had received checkpoint inhibitors. The point of sequencing TCRbeta in the periphery was to test whether ivuxolimab changed TCR sequence diversity and drove clonal T-cell expansion. The paper describes the monotherapy dose-escalation part (N of about 52 patients) of the phase I trial of ivuxolimab. Intravenous ivuxolimab was administered to patients every 2 weeks at six dose levels: 0.01, 0.1, 0.3, 1.5, 3 and 10 mg/kg. Among the approximately 50 dose-escalation patients, about 20 had hepatocellular carcinoma, 15 melanoma, 9 renal cell carcinoma and 9 head and neck cancer. Overall results and qualifications from the work: After ivuxolimab, expanded clones were on average more numerous among CD8+ T cells than among CD4+ T cells. In the 0.1-3.0 mg/kg groups, partial responders were among the patients with the lowest normalized peripheral clonal expansion, particularly in CD8+ T cells. Low levels of normalized T-cell clonal expansion were also shown by some nonresponding patients. Antigen specificity was not determined for the clonally expanded peripheral T cells. At doses from 0.1 to 3.0 mg/kg, clonal expansion was seen in both CD4+ and CD8+ blood T cells between baseline and week 6.

Genomic DNA was extracted from sorted cells for sequencing of the TCRbeta CDR3 region. TCRbeta CDR3 regions were sequenced using the immunoSEQ Assay. Held by TCRdb, this immuneACCESS table contains in-frame sequences only and omits some clones. Under half of the omission traces to an unresolved V gene where checked; the cause of the rest is unknown. Present in this sample are 70,000 to 100,000 clones, approximately 84% of which were seen just once. About 1.9% of the sample comes from the top ten. Looking up the germline V gene yields CDR1 MDHEN and CDR2 SYDVKM. V and J are truncated by 6 bases and 7 bases respectively, leaving an intervening sequence of 21 bases. Including the terminal cysteine and phenylalanine, the CDR3 comprises 15 residues. The read is trimmed to its CDR3 DNA, 45 bases read in frame from base 1. With regard to this clone: Its antigen specificity is not known. No base quality information exists; no much larger clone differs at one position.

Patients with a history of autoimmune disease or receiving systemic immunosuppression were excluded from the trial. Peripheral blood for TCR sequencing was drawn from every dose cohort at baseline, at cycle 4 day 1 and at cycle 7 day 1. Samples were obtained from an open-label, multicenter, first-in-human phase I dose-escalation trial of ivuxolimab. Adults with locally advanced or metastatic head and neck squamous cell, hepatocellular, melanoma or renal cell carcinoma were enrolled in the trial. CD4+ and CD8+ T cells were sorted separately from peripheral blood before TCR sequencing. This receptor was taken from an adult with an advanced solid tumor such as melanoma, head and neck, liver or kidney cancer. The rearranged chain carries TRBV28 and TRBJ1-2; the D gene is possibly TRBD1, with 5 bases matching. The sample here was CD4+ or CD8+ T cells sorted from blood, taken in a trial of the OX40 agonist ivuxolimab. The CDR3 region: CASSDSVGAASGYTF. The nucleotide sequence reads TGTGCCAGCAGCGACTCAGTTGGGGCCGCCAGTGGCTACACCTTC.